What follows is one T cell receptor (beta chain) and its context. Trimming cost V 2 bases and J 3 bases, with 12 bases left between them. The CDR3 totals 15 residues. Per the germline V gene, CDR1 is SEHNR and CDR2 is FQNEAQ (reference sequence). The data are from a study of blood T cell repertoires in COVID-19. Measured with immunoSEQ multiplex PCR; TCRdb has only the in-frame clones, and not every one. The sample yields about 72,000 clones, approximately 89% seen once. Sequencing input: peripheral blood. The chain is built from TRBV7-9 and TRBJ2-3, with no clear D. This clonotype originated in a woman of 80 years or more with active or convalescent COVID-19. The DNA for the CDR3 is TGTGCCAGCAGCTTATACGGCGGTTTTACAGATACGCAGTATTTT. This sequence encodes CASSLYGGFTDTQYF.